A selection of T cell receptor beta chains follows, all from one sample in a study of regulatory T cells in long-lasting Graves disease. Each CDR3 protein gets one entry after TCRdb re-called the multiplex PCR reads with MiXCR. The data contain more than 450,000 distinct CDR3 sequences, 12% of them singletons. These sequences were also reported in another study, on T cells in Graves' hyperthyroidism and ophthalmopathy.

The material sequenced was peripheral blood mononuclear cells (PBMCs), taken at new diagnosis, from a patient treated with antithyroid drugs. The receptors stem from a young woman with Graves disease. CDR3s include the opening cysteine and the closing phenylalanine or tryptophan. A D gene is named only where the DNA matches it firmly. Size is stated for part of the rows, as once, few or many counts, or as a class when the clone is expanded.

j_gene,len,abundance,d_gene,v_gene,CDR3nt,CDR3aa
TRBJ2-3,16,many,.,TRBV10-2,TGCGCCAGCAGTACGGGAGTGGTTCCCCTCACAGATACGCAGTATTTT,CASSTGVVPLTDTQYF
TRBJ1-1,22,many,TRBD1,TRBV5-1,TGCGCCAGCAGCTCACAACCAAATTTCCGACAGGGGCGAATTTCTATGAACACTGAAGCTTTCTTT,CASSSQPNFRQGRISMNTEAFF
TRBJ2-7,17,many,.,TRBV7-9,TGTGCCAGCAGCTTAGATCCCTCACAGGGAGCGTACTACGAGCAGTACTTC,CASSLDPSQGAYYEQYF
TRBJ2-7,12,many,.,TRBV12-3/TRBV12-4,TGTGCCAGCAGTCGGCACCGATACGAGCAGTACTTC,CASSRHRYEQYF
TRBJ2-7,15,many,.,TRBV27,TGTGCCAGCAGTTTTTTCGGGGGGCCGATGTACGAGCAGTACTTC,CASSFFGGPMYEQYF
TRBJ1-2,16,many,.,TRBV5-1,TGCGCCAGCAGCTTGGTCGGCAGGGTAAGGAACTATGGCTACACCTTC,CASSLVGRVRNYGYTF
TRBJ2-6,17,many,.,TRBV28,TGTGCCAGCATAGGGGTTGCAGGAGCTTCTGGGGCCAACGTCCTGACTTTC,CASIGVAGASGANVLTF
TRBJ1-5,13,many,.,TRBV7-9,TGTGCCAGCAGCTACGGGAGGGATCAGCCCCAGCATTTT,CASSYGRDQPQHF
TRBJ2-7,12,many,.,TRBV3-1,TGTGCCAGCAGCCAGGGGGTTGGCGAGCAGTACTTC,CASSQGVGEQYF
TRBJ1-1,13,many,.,TRBV27,TGTGCCAGCAGTTTATCGATGGGGGCTGAAGCTTTCTTT,CASSLSMGAEAFF
TRBJ1-3,14,many,.,TRBV6-2/TRBV6-3,TGTGCCAGCAGGGCCCTCAGCTCTGGAAACACCATATATTTT,CASRALSSGNTIYF
TRBJ1-2,13,few,.,TRBV4-3,TGCGCCAGCAGCCAAGGGGGCTGGTATGGCTACACCTTC,CASSQGGWYGYTF
TRBJ2-4,16,many,TRBD1,TRBV5-1,TGCGCCAGCAGCACTGGGGACAGGGCGGTACAGAACATTCAGTACTTC,CASSTGDRAVQNIQYF
TRBJ2-1,14,many,TRBD2,TRBV9,TGTGCCAGCGCCCCGCGCGGGAGGGCCAATGAGCAGTTCTTC,CASAPRGRANEQFF
TRBJ1-1,13,many,.,TRBV12-3/TRBV12-4,TGTGCCAGCAGTCGGCAGGGATGGACTGAAGCTTTCTTT,CASSRQGWTEAFF
TRBJ2-7,13,many,.,TRBV28,TGTGCCAGCAGTATTCCCGGATCCTACGAGCAGTACTTC,CASSIPGSYEQYF
TRBJ1-2,14,many,.,TRBV28,TGTGCCAGCAGGCGTGGGGGGGCAGGCTATGGCTACACCTTC,CASRRGGAGYGYTF
TRBJ2-7,15,few,TRBD2,TRBV5-6,TGTGCCAGCAGCTCGGGACTAGCGGGTGTCAACGAGCAGTACTTC,CASSSGLAGVNEQYF
TRBJ1-4,14,many,.,TRBV7-6,TGTGCCAGCAGCTTAGAGGCAAAGGTGAAAAAACTGTTTTTT,CASSLEAKVKKLFF
TRBJ2-6,17,many,.,TRBV12-3/TRBV12-4,TGTGCCAGCAGTTTATTATGGGACGGGAGCGGGGCCAACGTCCTGACTTTC,CASSLLWDGSGANVLTF
TRBJ1-1,14,few,TRBD1,TRBV9,TGTGCCAGCAGCGTAGCAGGGACAGGGGCCCAGGCTTTCTTT,CASSVAGTGAQAFF
TRBJ2-7,15,many,TRBD2,TRBV2,TGTGCCAGCAGCGGGACTAGCGGGAGGGGTAACGAGCAGTACTTC,CASSGTSGRGNEQYF
TRBJ2-1,14,.,.,TRBV11-3,TGTGCCAGCACTTCCCCCCTCTCCTACAATGAGCAGTTCTTC,CASTSPLSYNEQFF
TRBJ2-1,21,.,TRBD2,TRBV6-2/TRBV6-3,TGTGCCAGCAGTTACTGGGGACTAGCGGGAGATCTGGGAAGCTCCTACAATGAGCAGTTCTTC,CASSYWGLAGDLGSSYNEQFF
TRBJ2-2,16,.,TRBD1,TRBV28,TGTGCCAGCAGCCCATGGACAGGGGGAGTTGCCGGGGAGCTGTTTTTT,CASSPWTGGVAGELFF
TRBJ2-2,16,.,TRBD1,TRBV5-4,TGTGCCAGCAGTCGAGACAGGGGAGGTCCCACCGGGGAGCTGTTTTTT,CASSRDRGGPTGELFF
TRBJ2-7,14,.,.,TRBV10-3,TGTGCCAGCCGGGGCGAGTGGGGCGTCTACGAGCAGTACTTC,CASRGEWGVYEQYF
TRBJ2-1,17,few,TRBD2,TRBV20-1,TGCAGTGCCGTAGGGACTAGCGGGAGAATCTCCTACAATGAGCAGTTCTTC,CSAVGTSGRISYNEQFF
TRBJ2-1,17,.,TRBD2,TRBV12-3/TRBV12-4,TGTGCCAGCAATAGCGGACTAGCGGGAGGGCCAAGGAATGAGCAGTTCTTC,CASNSGLAGGPRNEQFF
TRBJ1-1,14,many,.,TRBV27,TGTGCCAGCAGTTGGACTCAGGCTAACACTGAAGCTTTCTTT,CASSWTQANTEAFF
TRBJ2-2,17,many,TRBD2,TRBV20-1,TGCAGTGCTAGAGGCCGAGCGGGAGGGCCGGGAACCGGGGAGCTGTTTTTT,CSARGRAGGPGTGELFF
TRBJ2-4,15,.,TRBD2,TRBV7-2,TGTGCCAGCAGCGTCGGGACTAGGGCAAAAAACATTCAGTACTTC,CASSVGTRAKNIQYF
TRBJ1-1,15,.,.,TRBV5-1,TGCGCCAGCAGCTTGTACAGGGCCGTGAACACTGAAGCTTTCTTT,CASSLYRAVNTEAFF
TRBJ1-2,14,.,TRBD1,TRBV19,TGTGCCAGTACCATAGGACAGGGGGCGGATGGCTACACCTTC,CASTIGQGADGYTF
TRBJ2-5,14,many,.,TRBV12-3/TRBV12-4,TGTGCCAGCAGTTTAATGGGGCCAGTCGCGACCCAGTACTTC,CASSLMGPVATQYF
TRBJ2-1,13,.,.,TRBV5-5,TGTGCCAGCAGCCTCCCCCGGCGGAATGAGCAGTTCTTC,CASSLPRRNEQFF
TRBJ2-7,13,many,.,TRBV10-2,TGCGCCAGCAGTGGGGGAGCCGCCTACGAGCAGTACTTC,CASSGGAAYEQYF
TRBJ2-3,16,many,.,TRBV19,TGTGCCAGTAGTATAGGGTGGCAGCCACTCACAGATACGCAGTATTTT,CASSIGWQPLTDTQYF
TRBJ2-2,16,few,TRBD1,TRBV20-1,TGCAGTGCTAGACGTCCCGGGACAGGGTTTACCGGGGAGCTGTTTTTT,CSARRPGTGFTGELFF
TRBJ2-6,16,many,.,TRBV28,TGTGCCAGCAGCTCCCCCGGGGCCTCTGGGGCCAACGTCCTGACTTTC,CASSSPGASGANVLTF
TRBJ2-1,14,many,.,TRBV30,TGTGCCTGGAGTTCGGGGTTTACCTACAATGAGCAGTTCTTC,CAWSSGFTYNEQFF
TRBJ2-2,14,few,.,TRBV27,TGTGCCAGCAGTCCGCGGCGCGTCACCGGGGAGCTGTTTTTT,CASSPRRVTGELFF
TRBJ2-7,15,many,.,TRBV3-1,TGTGCCAGCAGCCAATGGCCTGAGCTCTCCTACGAGCAGTACTTC,CASSQWPELSYEQYF
TRBJ1-1,13,many,TRBD1,TRBV29-1,TGCAGCTCCGGACAGGCGGGGAACACTGAAGCTTTCTTT,CSSGQAGNTEAFF
TRBJ1-2,15,many,.,TRBV27,TGTGCCAGCAGTTTATCGAGGGTGGGATCGGATGGCTACACCTTC,CASSLSRVGSDGYTF
TRBJ2-5,17,many,TRBD2,TRBV14,TGTGCCAGCAGCAGACTAGCGGGGAATCTGCCCCGAGAGACCCAGTACTTC,CASSRLAGNLPRETQYF
TRBJ2-4,16,.,TRBD1,TRBV19,TGTGCCAGTAGTATAGGGGGACAGGGGGCCAAAAACATTCAGTACTTC,CASSIGGQGAKNIQYF